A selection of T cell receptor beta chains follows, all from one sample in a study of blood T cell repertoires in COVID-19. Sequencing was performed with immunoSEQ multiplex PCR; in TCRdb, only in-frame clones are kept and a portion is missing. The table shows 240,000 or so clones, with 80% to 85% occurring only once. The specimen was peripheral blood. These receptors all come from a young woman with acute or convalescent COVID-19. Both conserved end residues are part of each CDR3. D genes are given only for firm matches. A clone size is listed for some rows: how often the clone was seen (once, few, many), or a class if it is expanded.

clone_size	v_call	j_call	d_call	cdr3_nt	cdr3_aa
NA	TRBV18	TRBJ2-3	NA	TGTGCCAGCTCACCACGATACCAGGGGCTGGGTGGCACAGATACGCAGTATTTT	CASSPRYQGLGGTDTQYF
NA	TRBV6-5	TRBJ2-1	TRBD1	TGTGCCAGCAGTTACTTAGCAGGGGGCGCCTACAATGAGCAGTTCTTC	CASSYLAGGAYNEQFF
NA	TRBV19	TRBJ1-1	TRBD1	TGTGCCAGTAGTATCCCTGGACAGGGGGGAAACACTGAAGCTTTCTTT	CASSIPGQGGNTEAFF
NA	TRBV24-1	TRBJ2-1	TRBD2	TGTGCCACCAGTGATTCACTAGCGGGAACCTACAATGAGCAGTTCTTC	CATSDSLAGTYNEQFF
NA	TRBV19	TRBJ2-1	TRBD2	TGTGCCAGTCGACTAGCGGGAGGTCTCTACAATGAGCAGTTCTTC	CASRLAGGLYNEQFF
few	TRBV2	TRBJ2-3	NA	TGTGCCAGCAGTGAAGCGCTTCCGGGTTTTTGGGGGGTGAGGACAGATACGCAGTATTTT	CASSEALPGFWGVRTDTQYF
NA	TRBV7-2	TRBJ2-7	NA	TGTGCCAGCAGCTCGGACACCAGCTACGAGCAGTACTTC	CASSSDTSYEQYF
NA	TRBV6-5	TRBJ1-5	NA	TGTGCCAGCATGGAGACCGACAGGAGCAATCAGCCCCAGCATTTT	CASMETDRSNQPQHF
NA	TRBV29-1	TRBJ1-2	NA	TGCAGCGCCGTGCCCGCCAGGAACTATGGCTACACCTTC	CSAVPARNYGYTF
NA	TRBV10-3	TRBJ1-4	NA	TGTGCCATCTCACAGATGAATGAAAAACTGTTTTTT	CAISQMNEKLFF
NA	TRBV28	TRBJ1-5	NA	TGTGCCAGCCACTCTCATCAGCCCCAGCATTTT	CASHSHQPQHF
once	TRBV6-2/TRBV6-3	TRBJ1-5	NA	TGTGCCAGCAGTTACCAGGGGAATCAGCCCCAGCATTTT	CASSYQGNQPQHF
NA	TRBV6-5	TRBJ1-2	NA	TGTGCCAGCAGTTACTCGATGAGGGCTCAGCATGGCTACACCTTC	CASSYSMRAQHGYTF
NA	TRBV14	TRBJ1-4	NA	TGTGCCAGCAGTCGCGCAACTAATGAAAAACTGTTTTTT	CASSRATNEKLFF
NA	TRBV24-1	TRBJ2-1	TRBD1	TGTGCCACCAGTGATTTAACAACAGGGGTTGGGAATGAGCAGTTCTTC	CATSDLTTGVGNEQFF
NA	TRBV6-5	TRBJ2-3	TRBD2	TGTGCCAGCAGTTTCTCTAGCGGGCCTAGCACAGATACGCAGTATTTT	CASSFSSGPSTDTQYF
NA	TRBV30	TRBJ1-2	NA	TGTGCCTGGAGTTCCGACGGGAACTATGGCTACACCTTC	CAWSSDGNYGYTF
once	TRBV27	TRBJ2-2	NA	TGTGCCAGCAGTTTAGAACAGACGAACACCGGGGAGCTGTTTTTT	CASSLEQTNTGELFF
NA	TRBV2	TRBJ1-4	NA	TGTGCCAGCAGTGACAGGGCCGATAATGAAAAACTGTTTTTT	CASSDRADNEKLFF
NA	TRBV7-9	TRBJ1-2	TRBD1	TGTGCCAGCAGCCCAACAGGGGAGGCTAACTATGGCTACACCTTC	CASSPTGEANYGYTF
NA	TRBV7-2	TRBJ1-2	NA	TGTGCCAGCAGCTTAGGGAGAGGGGAGGGGGGCTACACCTTC	CASSLGRGEGGYTF
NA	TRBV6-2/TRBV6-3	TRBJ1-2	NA	TGTGCCAGCAGTTATGTGGGCAGGTCTAACTATGGCTACACCTTC	CASSYVGRSNYGYTF
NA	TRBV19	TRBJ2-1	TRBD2	TGTGCCAGTAGCATTATCGGACTAGCGTCCTACAATGAGCAGTTCTTC	CASSIIGLASYNEQFF
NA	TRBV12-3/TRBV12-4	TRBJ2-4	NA	TGTGCCAGCAGTTCCGGGTCGGGGAGCATTCAGTACTTC	CASSSGSGSIQYF
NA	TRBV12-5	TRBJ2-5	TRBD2	TGTGCTAGTGGTTTGAGGGTGGGAGGGCCTTCGGAGACCCAGTACTTC	CASGLRVGGPSETQYF
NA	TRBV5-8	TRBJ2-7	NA	TGTGCCAGCAGTTTTCTGACGAACGCAGGCCTTTTCTACGAGCAGTACTTC	CASSFLTNAGLFYEQYF
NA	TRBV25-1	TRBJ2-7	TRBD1	TGTGCCAGCAGTGAACAGGGGGTTACCTACGAGCAGTACTTC	CASSEQGVTYEQYF